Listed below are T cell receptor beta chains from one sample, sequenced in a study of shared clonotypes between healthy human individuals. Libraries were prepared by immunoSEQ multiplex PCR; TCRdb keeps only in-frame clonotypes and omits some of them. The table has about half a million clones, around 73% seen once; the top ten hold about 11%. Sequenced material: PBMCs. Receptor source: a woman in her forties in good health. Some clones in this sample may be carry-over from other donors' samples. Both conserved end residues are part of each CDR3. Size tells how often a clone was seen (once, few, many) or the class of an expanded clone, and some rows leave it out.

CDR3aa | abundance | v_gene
CASSLTSGPSETQYF | many | TRBV9
CASSPGGSYEQYF | NA | TRBV4-2
CASSLSPRLASGQETQYF | NA | TRBV7-3
CASSLEATEIDTQYF | few | TRBV5-1
CASSSGWKKAQYF | few | TRBV7-3
CAIRTPQTLEQYF | once | TRBV10-3
CASSDSLAGGLQETQYF | NA | TRBV6-1
CASRQQDRGDEKLFF | NA | TRBV6-1
CASGSAGTNYGYTF | NA | TRBV28
CASSVETSGQETQYF | NA | TRBV9
CASSIGLNTGELFF | NA | TRBV19
CASSLARSSYNEQFF | NA | TRBV7-9
CASSELMENEKLFF | NA | TRBV2
CASSGLESLAEAFF | NA | TRBV25-1
CASSVGPNTEAFF | NA | TRBV9
CASSSRGTGELFF | NA | TRBV19
CASSSPSGRVPTQYF | NA | TRBV28
CATSRQRIAAEAFF | few | TRBV15
CASSALASNTEAFF | NA | TRBV6-1
CAISGNEGQPQHF | NA | TRBV10-3
CASSVEGTPGREKLFF | NA | TRBV9
CATSREAANTGELFF | NA | TRBV15
CASSPGTQPQHF | NA | TRBV2
CASSTLGSGNTIYF | few | TRBV27
CASSGPGQGRGGPQHF | once | TRBV11-3
CASSVGSVSTDTQYF | NA | TRBV9
CASSEDRGRTDTQYF | once | TRBV5-1
CASSLILVKQFF | once | TRBV7-3
CASRGSLGGDGYTF | NA | TRBV27
CASSCCSAPYNEQFF | NA | TRBV6-7
CASSLSSLSGNTIYF | once | TRBV5-1
CASSLGTGRYEQYF | NA | TRBV27
CASSPREAKNIQYF | once | TRBV18
CATNEPSSYEQYF | NA | TRBV28
CAWSVLDRAGGYTF | NA | TRBV30
CASSPGTRYRDLGELFF | NA | TRBV18
CASRDSGSTDTQYF | NA | TRBV6-5
CSARAGSSQYF | NA | TRBV20-1
CASRAGQGLSEKLFF | NA | TRBV2
CASTKGLAGANTGELFF | NA | TRBV5-1
CASSQDRGAAYEQYF | NA | TRBV4-3
CSGTPSSSYEQFF | NA | TRBV29-1
CASSYRGSNEKLFF | NA | TRBV6-6
CASSFPSGTLPDTQYF | NA | TRBV18
CASRGARGEKLFF | NA | TRBV28